The clone carrying this T cell receptor beta chain was observed a single time. Antigen specificity is unknown. The data were taken from a study of shared clonotypes between healthy human individuals. Study details: The plates for each donor numbered three CD4 naive, three CD4 memory, two CD8 naive and one CD8 memory.

Methods used by the authors: ImmunoSEQ only sent back junction sequences with no quality scores, so filtering was done differently. The assay was immunoSEQ multiplex PCR, and TCRdb's table has in-frame clones only and misses some. V and J calls and clone size are given by that table; D and trimming were obtained from the DNA. This table holds more than 2,000,000 clones, more than 80% found once. Deletions cut 6 bases from V and 1 base from J, with 9 bases between. Germline V gene sequence: CDR1 WNHNN, CDR2 SYGVQD (reference sequence). The CDR3 sequence is 14 residues long. Regarding the study as a whole: At large depth, rarefaction still showed sorted-subset sequencing to be incomplete. Specimens sampled were limited to blood, with tissue repertoires likely differing.

The sample was naive CD4+ T cells from PBMCs. Specified subset: CD45RA+ positively selected. The TCR originated in a young man in good health. Some clones in this sample may be carry-over from other donors' samples. The chain couples TRBV10-1 to TRBJ2-2, with TRBD1 as a possible D gene (5 bases). The DNA for the CDR3 is TGCGCCAGCAGCACAGGACAGAACACCGGGGAGCTGTTTTTT. Its protein product is CASSTGQNTGELFF.